One sample yielded the 29 T cell receptor beta chains listed below, sequenced in a study of OX40 agonist ivuxolimab in advanced cancers. Clones were read by immunoSEQ multiplex PCR, and TCRdb kept only the in-frame ones, dropping some. The table lists roughly 58,000 clones, around nine tenths of them singletons. The input for sequencing was CD4+ or CD8+ T cells sorted from blood, taken in a trial of the OX40 agonist ivuxolimab. Receptors were obtained from an adult with an advanced solid tumor such as melanoma, head and neck, liver or kidney cancer.

This clone is a singleton in its sample. The rearrangement joins TRBV5-1 to TRBJ1-1, with TRBD1 matching over 7 bases. V lost 4 bases to trimming and J lost 5 bases; unmatched junction nucleotides: 11. Germline assignment: CDR1 SGHRS and CDR2 YFSETQ. The CDR3 runs 15 residues. This chain's CDR3 is CASSGGTALFTEAFF. The CDR3 nucleotides read TGCGCCAGCAGCGGCGGGACAGCGCTTTTTACTGAAGCTTTCTTT. Full variable domain (remainder filled in from reference TRBV5-1 and TRBJ1-1): KAGVTQTPRYLIKTRGQQVTLSCSPISGHRSVSWYQQTPGQGLQFLFEYFSETQRNKGNFPGRFSGRQFSNSRSEMNVSTLELGDSALYLCASSGGTALFTEAFFGQGTRLTVV.

The CDR3 DNA is TGTGCCGGACGGACAGGGCGGAACACTGAAGCTTTCTTT. Its protein is CAGRTGRNTEAFF. The chain employs TRBV2 and TRBJ1-1, with TRBD1 matching 8 bases. Germline V CDR1 and CDR2: SNHLY, FYNNEI. CDR3 length equals 13 residues. V was clipped by 11 bases and J by 1 base; unmatched bases: 6.

V usage is TRBV5-1 and J usage is TRBJ2-5, with 8 nucleotides matching TRBD1. Germline V gene sequence: CDR1 SGHRS, CDR2 YFSETQ. This CDR3 is 14 amino acids long. V trimming: 4 bases; J trimming: 5 bases; junction bases outside the gene matches: 7. CDR3 in amino acids: CASSVTGGGETQYF. CDR3 coding DNA: TGCGCCAGCAGCGTAACAGGGGGAGGTGAGACCCAGTACTTC.

Only a few counts were recorded for this clone. This chain connects TRBV19 to TRBJ1-5; the match to TRBD1 covers 8 bases. The CDR3 is 13 residues long. Germline V CDR1 and CDR2: LNHDA, SQIVND (reference sequence). V was clipped by 8 bases and J by 4 bases; unmatched bases: 4. The CDR3 DNA reads TGTGCCAGTTCAGGGGGCTGGAATCAGCCCCAGCATTTT. Its translation is CASSGGWNQPQHF.

This clone has just a few counts. The genes are TRBV19 and TRBJ2-7; D possibly corresponds to TRBD1 (6 bases). There are 14 residues in the CDR3. Germline V gene data show CDR1 as LNHDA and CDR2 as SQIVND (reference sequence). V shed 7 bases and J shed 0 bases, with 13 bases lying between them. Here the CDR3 DNA reads TGTGCCAGTAAGGGAAAAGGGGGCTCCTACGAGCAGTACTTC. It is translated as CASKGKGGSYEQYF.

CDR3 nucleotides: TGTGCCAGCAGCTCGCTAAAAGGAGCTGGACTACCAGGGGAGCAGTTCTTC. Its translation is CASSSLKGAGLPGEQFF. The gene calls are TRBV7-6 and TRBJ2-1; weak D call: TRBD2 (6 bases). Deletions cut 4 bases from V and 10 bases from J, with 26 bases between. In germline, CDR1 is SGHVS, CDR2 FNYEAQ. The CDR3 consists of 17 residues.

The chain links TRBV6-5 to TRBJ2-7, with D tentatively TRBD1 (5 bases). The V gene lost 4 bases and the J gene lost 0 bases, with 10 bases spanning the gap. Looked up from germline, CDR1 is MNHEY and CDR2 is SVGAGI. The CDR3 runs 14 residues. In DNA form, the CDR3 reads TGTGCCAGCAGTTTGACAGAGATCTCCTACGAGCAGTACTTC. Its protein is CASSLTEISYEQYF.

The CDR3 protein is CASSFFGTGRAQYF. DNA of the CDR3: TGTGCCAGCAGCTTTTTCGGGACTGGCCGGGCCCAGTACTTC. The chain joins TRBV5-6 to TRBJ2-5; D is possibly TRBD2 (6 bases). The germline V and J ends were trimmed by 2 bases and 9 bases, with 17 bases remaining between them. The V gene's germline CDR1 is SGHDT and CDR2 YYEEEE. The CDR3 spans 14 residues.

The chain recombines TRBV19 with TRBJ1-1; TRBD1 might be the D (6 bases). Trimming took 5 bases from V and 5 from J, leaving 15 bases between them. Germline CDR1 and CDR2: LNHDA and SQIVND (reference sequence). The CDR3 consists of 14 residues. CDR3 amino acids: CASSAQQGSTEAFF. The CDR3 coding sequence is TGTGCCAGTAGTGCTCAACAGGGTAGTACTGAAGCTTTCTTT.

This chain joins TRBV6-1 and TRBJ1-2; the match to TRBD1 covers 8 bases. The germline V gene encodes CDR1 MNHNS and CDR2 SASEGT. This CDR3 region has 15 residues. V dropped 3 bases and J dropped 6; count of bases not matched to a gene: 9. The CDR3 loop reads CASSELGRGRDGYTF. CDR3 in DNA: TGTGCCAGCAGTGAGCTCGGCAGGGGGCGGGATGGCTACACCTTC.

V and J are TRBV5-4 and TRBJ2-7, with TRBD1 identical over 8 bases. The CDR3 length is 13 residues. Germline V gene lookup returns CDR1 SGHNT and CDR2 YYREEE (reference sequence). J was trimmed by 6 bases and V by 4 bases; bases with no gene match: 6. The CDR3 DNA reads TGTGCCAGCAGCCCGGACAGGGTCGGCGAGCAGTACTTC. This translates into CASSPDRVGEQYF.

The rearrangement joins TRBV5-1 to TRBJ2-1, with TRBD2 identical over 9 bases. V lost 4 bases to trimming and J lost 5 bases; unmatched junction nucleotides: 10. The CDR3 is made up of 16 amino acids. The germline V gene encodes CDR1 SGHRS and CDR2 YFSETQ. The CDR3 spells CASSQTSGRRNNEQFF. CDR3 in DNA: TGCGCCAGCAGCCAAACTAGCGGGCGACGAAACAATGAGCAGTTCTTC.

The chain recombines TRBV7-9 with TRBJ2-7; D may be TRBD2 (5 bases). From germline, CDR1 is SEHNR and CDR2 FQNEAQ (reference sequence). V lost 2 bases to trimming and J lost 5 bases, with 7 bases between them. The CDR3 sequence is 12 residues long. CDR3 protein: CASSLIGDEQYF. The CDR3, as DNA: TGTGCCAGCAGCTTAATCGGGGACGAGCAGTACTTC.

This clone appeared once. V usage is TRBV5-4 and J usage is TRBJ2-1; weak D call: TRBD2 (7 bases). The CDR3 is made up of 17 amino acids. The V gene's germline CDR1 is SGHNT and CDR2 YYREEE (reference sequence). V lost 4 bases and J lost 9, with 26 bases in between. Here the CDR3 reads CASSLPFGGGAPREQFF. The DNA of the CDR3 is TGTGCCAGCAGCCTCCCTTTTGGGGGGGGCGCCCCACGTGAGCAGTTCTTC. Supplemented by reference TRBV5-4 and TRBJ2-1, the full variable domain reads ETGVTQSPTHLIKTRGQQVTLRCSSQSGHNTVSWYQQALGQGPQFIFQYYREEENGRGNFPPRFSGLQFPNYSSELNVNALELDDSALYLCASSLPFGGGAPREQFFGPGTRLTVL.

J is TRBJ2-3 and V is TRBV5-4, with 9 bases aligning to TRBD2. With 2 bases clipped from V and 5 bases from J, the junction kept 6 bases outside the gene matches. The CDR3 covers 15 residues. CDR1 is SGHNT, CDR2 YYREEE, per germline (reference sequence). The CDR3 is CASSLVSGGEDTQYF. The CDR3 coding sequence is TGTGCCAGCAGCTTAGTTAGCGGGGGTGAAGATACGCAGTATTTT.

The V and J genes are TRBV6-1 and TRBJ2-4; D gene uncertain. Germline values: CDR1 MNHNS, CDR2 SASEGT. Trimming left V 8 bases short and J 6 bases short, with 8 bases between. The CDR3 contains 11 residues. CDR3 protein: CASSTGNIQYF. CDR3 DNA: TGTGCCAGCTCTACGGGAAACATTCAGTACTTC.

In regard to this clone: Other DNA sequences in the sample encode the same CDR3. The chain has TRBV9 and TRBJ1-1, with unresolved D. CDR3 size: 13 residues. V shed 1 base and J shed 1 base, with 5 bases lying between them. Per germline, CDR1 SGDLS and CDR2 YYNGEE. As DNA, the CDR3 is TGTGCCAGCAGCGTAATGGAGAACACTGAAGCTTTCTTT. This codes for CASSVMENTEAFF.

The gene calls are TRBV9 and TRBJ1-1; 9 bases map to TRBD1. J gave up 3 bases and V 4 bases, and 4 bases lay outside the gene matches. CDR3 length equals 14 residues. Germline V gives CDR1 SGDLS, CDR2 YYNGEE. In DNA, the CDR3 is TGTGCCAGCAGCTTCGGACAGGGGCACACTGAAGCTTTCTTT. Translated: CASSFGQGHTEAFF.

The CDR3 region is CASSRQARSGGGPTDTQYF. DNA of the CDR3: TGTGCCAGCAGCCGACAGGCTCGTAGCGGGGGGGGCCCCACAGATACGCAGTATTTT. The chain joins TRBV27 to TRBJ2-3; 11 nucleotides agree with TRBD2. CDR3 size: 19 residues. V lost 6 bases, J lost 2 bases, and 16 bases stayed unmatched. CDR1 MNHEY and CDR2 SMNVEV come from the germline V gene (reference sequence).

The count of this clone is one. The gene calls are TRBV5-6 and TRBJ2-1, with D maybe TRBD2 (6 bases). This CDR3 is built from 15 residues. Trimming left V 4 bases short and J 7 bases short, with 18 bases between. Germline V gene lookup returns CDR1 SGHDT and CDR2 YYEEEE. CDR3 nucleotides: TGTGCCAGCAGCCGGGGCCCACCTGGGGGGAATGAGCAGTTCTTC. Translating it yields CASSRGPPGGNEQFF.

The chain employs TRBV10-3 and TRBJ2-5; D unresolved. There are 12 residues in the CDR3. The germline gives CDR1 ENHRY, CDR2 SYGVKD. V was pared by 2 bases and J by 3 bases, with 4 bases between. The CDR3 DNA sequence: TGTGCCATCAGTGAGGTGGAAGAGACCCAGTACTTC. It yields the protein CAISEVEETQYF.

This sequence joins TRBV6-1 and TRBJ2-5; no firm D call. The V end lost 6 bases, the J end lost 5 bases, and 4 bases lay between the germline ends. Germline values: CDR1 MNHNS, CDR2 SASEGT. CDR3 length: 10 residues. The CDR3 DNA reads TGTGCCAGCAGCCGGGAGACCCAGTACTTC. This translates into CASSRETQYF.

V gene TRBV5-3 combines with J gene TRBJ2-7; TRBD1 is a possible D gene (5 bases). TRBV5-3 is designated an ORF whose function remains uncertain. The V gene lost 0 bases and the J gene lost 0 bases, with 10 bases spanning the gap. The CDR3 is made up of 15 amino acids. The CDR3 protein is CARSLAQESSYEQYF. The CDR3 DNA reads TGTGCCAGAAGCTTGGCACAGGAAAGCTCCTACGAGCAGTACTTC.

This clone was detected once. CDR3 nucleotides: TGTGCCAGCAGCTTAGGGTTATACCAGGGGAACACTGAAGCTTTCTTT. Its translation: CASSLGLYQGNTEAFF. V gene TRBV7-9 combines with J gene TRBJ1-1; perhaps TRBD1 as D (5 bases). V was clipped by 1 base and J by 1 base, with 13 bases between them. The CDR3 has 16 residues. Germline CDR1 and CDR2: SEHNR and FQNEAQ (reference sequence).

J is TRBJ2-7 and V is TRBV11-2; D ambiguous. The CDR3 has 14 residues. Germline CDR1 reads SGHAT; CDR2 reads FQNNGV. The V end lost 3 bases, the J end lost 5 bases, and 14 bases lay between the germline ends. The CDR3 region is CASSLLTARNEQYF. As DNA, the CDR3 is TGTGCCAGCAGCTTGCTGACGGCGCGGAACGAGCAGTACTTC.

Details on this clone: One end of the junction varies from germline; a read error may be responsible. The V gene is TRBV5-6, the J gene TRBJ2-5; D call uncertain. CDR3 size: 17 residues. Germline loops: CDR1 SGHDT, CDR2 YYEEEE. The CDR3 sequence is CASGLSLLTSYQETQYF. CDR3 nucleotide sequence: TGTGCCAGCGGCTTGAGCCTCCTCACATCGTACCAAGAGACCCAGTACTTC.

V gene TRBV10-3 combines with J gene TRBJ2-1, with D maybe TRBD2 (6 bases). The V end was cut by 7 bases, the J end by 8 bases, with 15 bases between. CDR1 and CDR2 from the germline V gene are ENHRY and SYGVKD. The CDR3 extends over 13 amino acids. CDR3 DNA sequence: TGTGCCATCAAGGACGGGAGTATACATGAGCAGTTCTTC. Its translation is CAIKDGSIHEQFF.

The genes are TRBV5-1 and TRBJ1-2; weak D call: TRBD1 (6 bases). The CDR3 sequence is 12 residues long. Trimming took 8 bases from V and 7 from J, leaving 15 bases between them. Germline CDR1 and CDR2: SGHRS and YFSETQ. In nucleotides, the CDR3 is TGCGCCAGTCGCAGGGGTGAGAGTGGCTACACCTTC. Translated: CASRRGESGYTF.

V and J are TRBV19 and TRBJ2-5; 15 bases map to TRBD2. CDR1 and CDR2 (germline): LNHDA, SQIVND (reference sequence). The CDR3 runs to 16 residues. The V and J ends lost 6 bases and 5 bases, in that order; junction bases with no gene match: 7. The CDR3 DNA reads TGTGCCAGTAGCCATAGGACTAGCGGGAGGGATGAGACCCAGTACTTC. This codes for CASSHRTSGRDETQYF.